These 3 T cell receptor beta chains share one sample of origin, sequenced in a study of T cell responses to AZD1222 COVID-19 vaccine. The repertoire was sequenced with immunoSEQ multiplex PCR; TCRdb's copy has only in-frame clones and lacks some. Of some 180,000 clones in the sample, about nine tenths were seen once. The sequencing used peripheral blood, collected 28 days after the second AZD1222 dose. These receptors were obtained from an adult who received the AZD1222 COVID-19 vaccine.

This chain links TRBV5-1 with TRBJ2-1; 7 nucleotides match TRBD2. The CDR3 spans 13 residues. CDR1 is SGHRS and CDR2 is YFSETQ in the germline V gene. V lost 6 bases to trimming and J lost 6 bases; unmatched junction nucleotides: 6. The CDR3 coding sequence is TGCGCCAGCACCCTAGCGGAACTCAATGAGCAGTTCTTC. Translating it yields CASTLAELNEQFF.

The chain uses TRBV27 and TRBJ2-7; a weak D match, TRBD1 (5 bases). The V gene lost 2 bases and the J gene lost 0 bases, with 14 bases spanning the gap. Per germline, CDR1 MNHEY and CDR2 SMNVEV (reference sequence). The CDR3 sequence is 16 residues long. The DNA for the CDR3 is TGTGCCAGCAGTTTAAATGCGGTTACAGGCTCCTACGAGCAGTACTTC. It encodes CASSLNAVTGSYEQYF.

This clone was picked up one time. The chain is built from TRBV6-5 and TRBJ2-7, with TRBD2 matching 7 bases. Germline V lookup: CDR1 MNHEY, CDR2 SVGAGI. This CDR3 contains 13 residues. Losses at the gene ends were 7 bases for V and 5 bases for J; bases not matched to a gene: 8. CDR3 sequence: CASKRTRSDEQYF. The DNA of the CDR3 is TGTGCCAGCAAAAGGACTAGATCGGACGAGCAGTACTTC.